This entry lists 29 T cell receptor beta chains sequenced from one sample in a study of blood T cell repertoires in COVID-19. The method was immunoSEQ multiplex PCR; TCRdb's version includes in-frame clones alone and lacks a portion of them. The sample contains nearly 350,000 clones, around 86% of which appear only once. Material for sequencing was peripheral blood. The source is a woman aged 45 to 65 with COVID-19, enrolled during active disease.

This clone showed up just once. J is TRBJ2-3 and V is TRBV10-1, with 8 bases lining up with TRBD2. Unmatched junction bases numbered 7, after V lost 4 bases and J lost 1 base. This CDR3 has 16 residues. Germline lookup yields CDR1 WNHNN and CDR2 SYGVQD (reference sequence). CDR3 nucleotide sequence: TGCGCCAGCAGTGGGGAAGCGGGAGCAGGCACAGATACGCAGTATTTT. Protein product: CASSGEAGAGTDTQYF.

The chain couples TRBV12-3 or TRBV12-4 to TRBJ2-7; tentatively, D is TRBD1 (5 bases). This CDR3 has 13 amino acids. Between the trimmed V and J ends, which lost 3 bases and 4 bases, there was a span of 10 bases. The DNA for the CDR3 is TGTGCCAGCAGTTTCAGGGCCGGATACGAGCAGTACTTC. This gives the protein CASSFRAGYEQYF.

The rearrangement joins TRBV6-5 to TRBJ2-4, with 7 bases lining up with TRBD2. With 9 bases clipped from V and 0 bases from J, the junction kept 8 bases outside the gene matches. CDR3 length equals 15 residues. Germline assignment: CDR1 MNHEY and CDR2 SVGAGI. The CDR3 is CASSGEGLAKNIQYF. DNA of the CDR3: TGTGCCAGTTCCGGGGAGGGATTAGCCAAAAACATTCAGTACTTC.

A single count supports this clone. This rearrangement joins TRBV30 to TRBJ2-5, with 12 bases aligning to TRBD2. Germline V gene data show CDR1 as GTSNPN and CDR2 as SVGIG (reference sequence). V gave up 1 base and J gave up 5 bases; unmatched junction bases: 14. The CDR3 loop spans 18 amino acids. In DNA form, the CDR3 reads TGTGCCTGGAGTGCCGCTTGGCTAGCGGGAGGGCCTGGGGAGACCCAGTACTTC. It codes for CAWSAAWLAGGPGETQYF.

The gene calls are TRBV7-9 and TRBJ1-5, with D perhaps TRBD1 (6 bases). V was trimmed by 5 bases and J by 1 base, leaving 18 bases between them. Germline CDR1 and CDR2: SEHNR and FQNEAQ (reference sequence). This CDR3 has 17 residues. The CDR3: CASSLGAGGPSNQPQHF. The CDR3 DNA is TGTGCCAGCAGCCTAGGCGCTGGGGGCCCCAGCAATCAGCCCCAGCATTTT.

V gene TRBV15 combines with J gene TRBJ2-1, with 12 bases aligning to TRBD2. The CDR3 covers 15 residues. The germline gives CDR1 LNHNV, CDR2 YYDKDF (reference sequence). V lost 1 base, J lost 9 bases, and 4 bases stayed unmatched. CDR3 in amino acids: CATSRGTSGIGEQFF. Here the CDR3 DNA reads TGTGCCACCAGCAGAGGGACTAGCGGGATAGGTGAGCAGTTCTTC.

This clone has only one observation. The rearrangement links TRBV7-8 to TRBJ1-2; the match to TRBD1 covers 7 bases. Germline-derived CDR1 and CDR2 are SGHVS and FQNEAQ. The CDR3 runs 11 residues. After removal of 5 bases from V and 6 bases from J, the junction contained 0 bases not matched to a gene. In DNA form, the CDR3 reads TGTGCCAGCAGCGACAGGGATGGCTACACCTTC. Translation gives CASSDRDGYTF.

J is TRBJ1-5 and V is TRBV30; 8 bases are a match to TRBD1. J was trimmed by 3 bases and V by 4 bases; bases with no gene match: 8. The CDR3 runs to 15 residues. Germline CDR1 GTSNPN, CDR2 SVGIG (reference sequence). The CDR3, as DNA: TGTGCCTGGACTGGCGGGACAGGATTCAATCAGCCCCAGCATTTT. Translated: CAWTGGTGFNQPQHF.

This chain links TRBV27 with TRBJ2-1; the D is unclear. The germline V gene encodes CDR1 MNHEY and CDR2 SMNVEV (reference sequence). V was pared by 5 bases and J by 6 bases, with 8 bases between. The CDR3 has 12 amino acids. The CDR3 DNA follows: TGTGCCAGCAGTCAGCAGGCCAATGAGCAGTTCTTC. This gives the protein CASSQQANEQFF.

This chain connects TRBV7-2 to TRBJ2-7; D perhaps matches TRBD2 (5 bases). V lost 5 bases to trimming and J lost 4 bases, with 12 bases between them. Per the germline V gene, CDR1 is SGHTA and CDR2 is FQGNSA. The CDR3 loop spans 13 amino acids. The DNA for the CDR3 is TGTGCCAGCAGCCCACCGGGATATTACGAGCAGTACTTC. It is translated as CASSPPGYYEQYF.

This clone was counted once. This rearrangement joins TRBV5-1 to TRBJ2-1, with 11 bases identical to TRBD2. This CDR3 is 17 amino acids long. Unmatched junction bases numbered 7, after V lost 0 bases and J lost 5 bases. Germline CDR1 reads SGHRS; CDR2 reads YFSETQ. Written as DNA, the CDR3 is TGCGCCAGCAGCTTGGTGCCCCCACTAGCGGGGGACAATGAGCAGTTCTTC. Translated: CASSLVPPLAGDNEQFF.

J is TRBJ2-7 and V is TRBV5-1; TRBD1 matches at 12 bases. This CDR3 has 15 amino acids. CDR1 and CDR2 (germline): SGHRS, YFSETQ. Trimming at V came to 4 bases and at J to 5 bases, leaving 7 bases not matched to a gene. The CDR3 sequence: CASSPGGTGGHEQYF. CDR3 sequence (DNA): TGCGCCAGCAGCCCGGGGGGGACAGGGGGCCACGAGCAGTACTTC.

The chain has TRBV29-1 and TRBJ1-4; D gene uncertain. The V end lost 4 bases, the J end lost 1 base, and 7 bases lay between the germline ends. Germline CDR1 SQVTM, CDR2 ANQGSEA. The CDR3 consists of 13 residues. The CDR3 here is CSVVEGTNEKLFF. As DNA, the CDR3 is TGCAGCGTTGTTGAGGGAACTAATGAAAAACTGTTTTTT.

The chain combines TRBV30 with TRBJ1-3, with D perhaps TRBD1 (5 bases). V shed 4 bases and J shed 0 bases, with 13 bases lying between them. The CDR3 is 15 residues long. Germline V gene sequence: CDR1 GTSNPN, CDR2 SVGIG (reference sequence). CDR3 region: CAWKKDSYSGNTIYF. The CDR3 coding sequence is TGTGCCTGGAAAAAAGACAGCTACTCTGGAAACACCATATATTTT.

V usage is TRBV18 and J usage is TRBJ2-2, with 7 bases matching TRBD2. Germline V gives CDR1 KGHSH, CDR2 LQKENI. The CDR3 runs to 16 residues. Trimming took 2 bases from V and 4 from J; bases not matched to a gene: 7. The CDR3 region has the DNA TGTGCCAGCTCACCAAATGCGCTAGCGGCCACCGGGGAGCTGTTTTTT. This codes for CASSPNALAATGELFF.

This chain links TRBV27 with TRBJ1-1; 8 nucleotides match TRBD1. In germline, CDR1 is MNHEY, CDR2 SMNVEV (reference sequence). The V and J ends lost 7 bases and 4 bases, in that order; junction bases with no gene match: 5. The CDR3 has 13 amino acids. CDR3 DNA: TGTGCCAGCACCCCTGACAGGGGCACTGAAGCTTTCTTT. Translating gives CASTPDRGTEAFF.

This chain joins TRBV6-5 and TRBJ1-2; D is possibly TRBD1 (5 bases). There are 14 residues in the CDR3. V dropped 2 bases and J dropped 4 bases, with 11 bases sitting between them. Germline values: CDR1 MNHEY, CDR2 SVGAGI. The CDR3 DNA reads TGTGCCAGCAGTTACCAAGACAGAGGCTATGGCTACACCTTC. This gives the protein CASSYQDRGYGYTF.

The chain recombines TRBV3-1 (or the pseudogene TRBV3-2) with TRBJ2-3, with D possibly TRBD2 on 5 matching bases. V lost 2 bases and J 5 bases, leaving 14 bases between the germline ends. CDR1 is LGHDT, CDR2 YNNKEL, per germline (reference sequence). The CDR3 runs 15 residues. This chain's CDR3 is CASSQQGRGGDTQYF. The CDR3 nucleotides read TGTGCCAGCAGCCAACAAGGGAGAGGAGGAGATACGCAGTATTTT.

The gene calls are TRBV29-1 and TRBJ1-3, with 9 bases lining up with TRBD1. The length of the CDR3 is 15 residues. From germline, CDR1 is SQVTM and CDR2 ANQGSEA. Trimming at V came to 4 bases and at J to 4 bases, leaving 8 bases not matched to a gene. Here the CDR3 DNA reads TGCAGCGTTGCTCTGGGGACAGGGTCCGGAAACACCATATATTTT. It codes for CSVALGTGSGNTIYF.

V usage is TRBV21-1 and J usage is TRBJ2-7; the table calls TRBD2, which could not be checked here. TRBV21-1 is a documented pseudogene. The CDR3 has 16 amino acids. CDR3 coding DNA: TGTGCCAGCAGCAAATTGGCTAGCGGGAGGTTGGGCGAGCAGTACTTC. Translation gives CASSKLASGRLGEQYF.

The V and J genes are TRBV12-3 or TRBV12-4 and TRBJ2-3; D gene ambiguous. The CDR3 runs 13 residues. V shed 3 bases and J shed 4 bases, with 8 bases lying between them. The CDR3 loop is CASSLYSPDTQYF. DNA for the CDR3: TGTGCCAGCAGTTTGTACAGTCCAGATACGCAGTATTTT.

The chain joins TRBV15 to TRBJ1-5; the D gene is possibly TRBD1 (6 bases). This CDR3 is 12 amino acids long. Germline CDR1 is LNHNV and CDR2 is YYDKDF (reference sequence). Deletions cut 3 bases from V and 7 bases from J, with 7 bases between. The CDR3 spells CATSSTGQPQHF. In DNA, the CDR3 is TGTGCCACCAGCAGTACAGGGCAGCCCCAGCATTTT.

This sequence joins TRBV4-1 and TRBJ2-5, with 10 bases identical to TRBD1. The ends lost 0 bases at V and 2 bases at J; junction bases unmatched: 12. The CDR3 is 19 residues long. In germline, CDR1 is MGHRA, CDR2 YSYEKL. DNA of the CDR3: TGCGCCAGCAGCCAAGAATTCAGGACAGGGGGATATGGGCAAGAGACCCAGTACTTC. Translation gives CASSQEFRTGGYGQETQYF.

V and J are TRBV3-1 (or the pseudogene TRBV3-2) and TRBJ2-7, with TRBD2 matching over 7 bases. Trimming removed 1 base from V and 4 bases from J; junction bases left unmatched: 10. The CDR3 totals 16 residues. From germline, CDR1 is LGHDT and CDR2 YNNKEL (reference sequence). The CDR3 sequence is CASSQARLARQYEQYF. The CDR3 DNA is TGTGCCAGCAGCCAAGCACGACTAGCCAGGCAGTACGAGCAGTACTTC.

The rearrangement joins TRBV2 to TRBJ2-3; D perhaps matches TRBD2 (5 bases). Per germline, CDR1 SNHLY and CDR2 FYNNEI. V dropped 8 bases and J dropped 2 bases, with 11 bases sitting between them. CDR3 length: 13 residues. The CDR3 region has the DNA TGTGCCAGCGAGGAGGATCACACAGATACGCAGTATTTT. It codes for CASEEDHTDTQYF.

The chain has TRBV27 and TRBJ2-1, with D unclear. V was cut by 10 bases and J by 5 bases, with 18 bases left in between. Germline CDR1 reads MNHEY; CDR2 reads SMNVEV (reference sequence). The CDR3 runs to 14 residues. The DNA of the CDR3 is TGTGCCACCTATCCCCGCACGACAAACAATGAGCAGTTCTTC. This gives the protein CATYPRTTNNEQFF.

A remark on this clone: The same CDR3 also results from other DNA sequences found in this sample. The J gene is TRBJ1-5, the V gene TRBV6-5; D is unclear. CDR1 and CDR2 (germline): MNHEY, SVGAGI. The CDR3 sequence is 14 residues long. The V end lost 0 bases, the J end lost 5 bases, and 8 bases lay between the germline ends. Here the CDR3 DNA reads TGTGCCAGCAGTTACTCGACCGGAGATCAGCCCCAGCATTTT. It encodes CASSYSTGDQPQHF.

The chain is built from TRBV7-8 and TRBJ1-3; tentative D call: TRBD1 (5 bases). Trimming removed 2 bases at V and 4 bases at J, with 12 bases between. The germline CDR1 and CDR2 sequences are SGHVS and FQNEAQ. This CDR3 region has 15 residues. The CDR3 bases are TGTGCCAGCAGCTTACAGGGCTCCAGAGGAAACACCATATATTTT. Translating it yields CASSLQGSRGNTIYF.

The gene calls are TRBV7-6 and TRBJ2-1; the match to TRBD1 covers 10 bases. The J segment lost 10 bases and the V segment lost 5 bases, leaving 11 bases of the junction unmatched. The CDR3 is 15 amino acids. Germline V gives CDR1 SGHVS, CDR2 FNYEAQ. The CDR3 bases are TGTGCCAGCAGCATTGACAGGGGGCGCCTGAGGGAGCAGTTCTTC. Translated: CASSIDRGRLREQFF.